A selection of T cell receptor beta chains follows, all from one sample in a study of cytomegalovirus exposure and HLA in healthy donors. Assay used: immunoSEQ multiplex PCR; TCRdb lists only in-frame clones, some missing. The table shows over 110,000 clones, with 82% occurring only once. The material sequenced was PBMCs. These receptors were obtained from a male donor in good health and CMV-seronegative. CDR3s include the opening cysteine and the closing phenylalanine or tryptophan. D genes are given only for firm matches. Size is omitted from some rows. Given values are once, few, many or a class for expanded clones.

TRBJ1-2 TRBV7-8 TRBD1 - TGTGCCAGCAGCCTACAGACAGGGAATATCGGCTACACCTTC CASSLQTGNIGYTF
TRBJ2-5 TRBV11-2 - - TGTGCCAGCAGCTTAGACGGGGAAGAGACCCAGTACTTC CASSLDGEETQYF
TRBJ2-2 TRBV7-9 TRBD1 - TGTGCCAGCAGCCTACAGGGGGCTCTTTCCGGGGAGCTGTTTTTT CASSLQGALSGELFF
TRBJ2-4 TRBV28 - - TGTGCCAGCACGAACATGGAGAACATTCAGTACTTC CASTNMENIQYF
TRBJ2-5 TRBV29-1 - few TGCAGCGTTGGGGCGACGGAAGAGACCCAGTACTTC CSVGATEETQYF
TRBJ1-2 TRBV12-5 - - TGTGCTAGTGGTGTCTCAGGGCTAGGAGGCTACACCTTC CASGVSGLGGYTF
TRBJ2-1 TRBV7-8 TRBD2 - TGTGCCAGCAGCACGGGACTAGCGGGAGCGGTATCCTACAATGAGCAGTTCTTC CASSTGLAGAVSYNEQFF
TRBJ2-1 TRBV2 - - TGTGCCAGCAGACGTGACTCCCCTGGGCAGTTCTTC CASRRDSPGQFF
TRBJ2-7 TRBV7-9 - few TGTGCCAGCAGCTTAAGAGTCCACGAGCAGTACTTC CASSLRVHEQYF
TRBJ2-7 TRBV5-6 - - TGTGCCAGCAGCTCCCTCTACGAGCAGTACTTC CASSSLYEQYF
TRBJ2-3 TRBV7-6 - - TGTGCCAGCAGCTCGAGGGCGGTTAGCACAGATACGCAGTATTTT CASSSRAVSTDTQYF
TRBJ2-7 TRBV6-5 - - TGTGCCAGCAGTTACCTGGGCGGGTACGAGCAGTACTTC CASSYLGGYEQYF
TRBJ2-7 TRBV19 - - TGTGCCAGTAGTATAGGAGGGGACACCTTTTACGAGCAGTACTTC CASSIGGDTFYEQYF
TRBJ1-1 TRBV7-7 - - TGTGCCAGCAGCTCCGGGTCGAACACTGAAGCTTTCTTT CASSSGSNTEAFF
TRBJ1-1 TRBV27 - - TGTGCCAGCAGTCCCGGGACTTATAGCACTGAAGCTTTCTTT CASSPGTYSTEAFF
TRBJ2-6 TRBV7-8 - - TGTGCCAGCAGCTTAGGACAGTCTGGGGCCAACGTCCTGACTTTC CASSLGQSGANVLTF
TRBJ2-5 TRBV29-1 - - TGCAGCGCCTTTAGGGGGGGAGCCGAGACCCAGTACTTC CSAFRGGAETQYF
TRBJ2-1 TRBV4-1 TRBD2 - TGCGCCAGCAGCCTTTTTGGCGGACTAGCGGGATACAATGAGCAGTTCTTC CASSLFGGLAGYNEQFF
TRBJ2-7 TRBV10-3 TRBD2 - TGTGCCGTATCTCCATCTAGCGGCACCTACGAGCAGTACTTC CAVSPSSGTYEQYF
TRBJ2-5 TRBV9 - - TGTGCCAGCAGCGTAGGCAGGCAAGAGACCCAGTACTTC CASSVGRQETQYF
TRBJ2-7 TRBV5-6 TRBD1 - TGTGCCAGCGGGACAGGGCCCTACGAGCAGTACTTC CASGTGPYEQYF
TRBJ2-7 TRBV28 - once TGTGCCAGCAGCCTTCCCGACTGGCCGGGGGACGAGCAGTACTTC CASSLPDWPGDEQYF
TRBJ2-7 TRBV30 - - TGTGCCTGTGACTACGACGGAGTTTCTCTAGAGCAGTACTTC CACDYDGVSLEQYF
TRBJ2-4 TRBV7-2 - - TGTGCCAGCAGCTTGTCAGGGGAGAACATTCAGTACTTC CASSLSGENIQYF
TRBJ2-5 TRBV13 TRBD2 - TGTGCCAGCAGCCTACGGCGACTAGCGGGAGGTGTGGGAGAGACCCAGTACTTC CASSLRRLAGGVGETQYF
TRBJ2-7 TRBV29-1 - - TGCAGCGTGGTAGGGGGACGAAACTACGAGCAGTACTTC CSVVGGRNYEQYF
TRBJ2-3 TRBV6-4 TRBD2 - TGTGCCAGCAGTCCACTAGCGGGAATGGCAGATACGCAGTATTTT CASSPLAGMADTQYF
TRBJ1-1 TRBV7-2 TRBD1 - TGTGCCAGCAGCTTAGGGACAGGGGGCCTGAACACTGAAGCTTTCTTT CASSLGTGGLNTEAFF
TRBJ2-7 TRBV18 TRBD1 - TGTGCCAGCTCACCAAATGGACAGGGGGCCTCCTACGAGCAGTACTTC CASSPNGQGASYEQYF
TRBJ2-7 TRBV7-2 TRBD2 - TGTGCCAGCAGCGCGGGACTAGCGCTCTACGAGCAGTACTTC CASSAGLALYEQYF
TRBJ2-1 TRBV10-1 TRBD2 - TGCGCCAGCAGCTACGGACTAGCGGGACAGAATGAGCAGTTCTTC CASSYGLAGQNEQFF
TRBJ2-2 TRBV6-5 - - TGTGCCAGCAGCCGGGGGACCGGGGAGCTGTTTTTT CASSRGTGELFF
TRBJ2-1 TRBV7-9 - - TGTGCCAGCAGCTTAACTCAGGGCACCTACAATGAGCAGTTCTTC CASSLTQGTYNEQFF
TRBJ1-6 TRBV27 - few TGTGCCAGCAGCACCTGGGGCAGGGGAAGCTCACCCCTCCACTTT CASSTWGRGSSPLHF
TRBJ2-5 TRBV6-1 TRBD2 - TGTGCCAGCAGGGGGACTAGCGGGAGTTCAGAGACCCAGTACTTC CASRGTSGSSETQYF
TRBJ1-2 TRBV7-3 - - TGTGCCAGCAGCTTAACGTCCCAGGGAGGCTACACCTTC CASSLTSQGGYTF
TRBJ1-1 TRBV30 - few TGTGCCTGGAGCAGAGGGGCGGGAACTGAAGCTTTCTTT CAWSRGAGTEAFF
TRBJ2-7 TRBV15 TRBD1 - TGTGCCACCAGCTCCCGGACAGGGGGCATCTACGAGCAGTACTTC CATSSRTGGIYEQYF
TRBJ1-2 TRBV4-3 - - TGCGCCAGCAGCCAAGGCATCCTCAGAAACTATGGCTACACCTTC CASSQGILRNYGYTF
TRBJ2-7 TRBV9 - - TGTGCCAGCAGCGTAACGCCCGGGAGTTTCCTCTACGAGCAGTACTTC CASSVTPGSFLYEQYF
TRBJ2-7 TRBV15 - once TGTGCCACCAGCCCCCGGGACTCCTTCTCCTACGAGCAGTACTTC CATSPRDSFSYEQYF
TRBJ2-7 TRBV13 TRBD1 few TGTGCCAGCAGCCTATACCGATTGACAGGGGACGAGCAGTACTTC CASSLYRLTGDEQYF
TRBJ2-5 TRBV4-1 TRBD2 - TGCGCCAGCAGCCAGACTAGCGGGAGGGCCGGTGAGACCCAGTACTTC CASSQTSGRAGETQYF
TRBJ1-1 TRBV5-8 TRBD1 - TGTGCCAGCAGCTTTGACAGGGACACTGAAGCTTTCTTT CASSFDRDTEAFF
TRBJ2-7 TRBV4-3 TRBD2 - TGCGCCAGCAGCCAAGCGCGTCAGCGGGAAGTCTCCTACGAGCAGTACTTC CASSQARQREVSYEQYF
TRBJ2-5 TRBV5-1 - - TGCGCCAGCAGCTCGGACAGTTGGGAGACCCAGTACTTC CASSSDSWETQYF
TRBJ2-4 TRBV4-3 - - TGCGCCAGCAGCCAAGATTATTTTAGGGACACCGCTCGAGTCAAAAACATTCAGTACTTC CASSQDYFRDTARVKNIQYF
TRBJ2-7 TRBV6-5 TRBD1 once TGTGCCAGCAGTTACTCGGGACAGAACTACGAGCAGTACTTC CASSYSGQNYEQYF
TRBJ2-5 TRBV5-1 TRBD2 few TGCGCCAGCAGCTTGGGGCTAGCGGGAGGTGGAGAGACCCAGTACTTC CASSLGLAGGGETQYF
TRBJ2-7 TRBV7-9 TRBD2 - TGTGCCAGCAGTCCGGGACTAGCGTACCACGAGCAGTACTTC CASSPGLAYHEQYF
TRBJ1-2 TRBV29-1 - - TGCAGCGTTCGCAGGGGCGATGGCTACACCTTC CSVRRGDGYTF
TRBJ2-7 TRBV25-1 TRBD2 - TGTGCCAGCAGTGGGGGGGCTAGCGGGCGGTCCTACGAGCAGTACTTC CASSGGASGRSYEQYF
TRBJ2-3 TRBV19 - - TGTGCCAGTAGTATGTCCCTAGCGATGGTCACAGATACGCAGTATTTT CASSMSLAMVTDTQYF
TRBJ2-3 TRBV6-6 - - TGTGCCAGCAGATTGACTGCTGACACAGATACGCAGTATTTT CASRLTADTDTQYF
TRBJ1-2 TRBV6-1 - - TGTGCCAGCAGTGCCTTGGGAGGTGGTGGCTATGGCTACACCTTC CASSALGGGGYGYTF
TRBJ2-7 TRBV5-6 TRBD2 few TGTGCCAGCAGCCAGGGACTAGCGGGAACGTACGAGCAGTACTTC CASSQGLAGTYEQYF
TRBJ2-7 TRBV7-9 - - TGTGCCAGCAGCTTATCAAACTCCTACGAGCAGTACTTC CASSLSNSYEQYF
TRBJ1-6 TRBV5-4 - - TGTGCCAGCAGCCTATCCCTTACTAATTCACCCCTCCACTTT CASSLSLTNSPLHF
TRBJ2-4 TRBV4-3 - - TGCGCCAGCAGCCACCCGGAGGGCCCTGGGATTCAGTACTTC CASSHPEGPGIQYF
TRBJ2-1 TRBV28 - - TGTGCCAGCAGTCCTCGGGTCGGAGGTGAGCAGTTCTTC CASSPRVGGEQFF